The 22 T cell receptor beta chains presented below share a single source sample, sequenced in a study of CD8 T cells in Susac syndrome. The authors reverse transcribed about 0.45 to 1 ug RNA with random hexamers. TCRdb ran MiXCR on the immunoSEQ multiplex PCR reads and lists one entry per CDR3 protein. The sample has roughly 150,000 distinct CDR3 sequences, just under 95% seen once; the top ten hold more than 0.11%. Sequencing used CD4+ T cells from PBMCs. The receptor set was obtained from a human donor in good health.

This clonotype has only one observation. The genes are TRBV2 and TRBJ2-3; 14 bases fit TRBD2. Trimming cost V 3 bases and J 5 bases; bases outside gene matches: 16. The germline gives CDR1 SNHLY, CDR2 FYNNEI. The length of the CDR3 is 20 residues. The CDR3 loop is CASSDPSLRLAGGPLDTQYF. The DNA for the CDR3 is TGTGCCAGCAGTGACCCCTCTCTTCGACTAGCGGGGGGGCCTTTAGATACGCAGTATTTT. The variable domain in full, with the rest retrieved from reference TRBV2 and TRBJ2-3, is EPEVTQTPSHQVTQMGQEVILRCVPISNHLYFYWYRQILGQKVEFLVSFYNNEISEKSEIFDDQFSVERPDGSNFTLKIRSTKLEDSAMYFCASSDPSLRLAGGPLDTQYFGPGTRLTVL.

J is TRBJ1-1 and V is TRBV6-5; D call uncertain. This CDR3 has 11 amino acids. The germline V gene has CDR1 MNHEY and CDR2 SVGAGI. Trimming stripped 8 bases from V and 3 bases from J, with 7 bases between. In DNA form, the CDR3 reads TGTGCCAGCCCCGACGACACTGAAGCTTTCTTT. It yields the protein CASPDDTEAFF.

A remark on this clonotype: One end of the junction does not line up with germline, which may come from a read error. The chain carries TRBV5-1 and TRBJ2-7; 8 bases map to TRBD1. CDR3 length equals 12 residues. CDR1 and CDR2 (germline): SGHRS, YFSETQ. The CDR3 nucleotides are TGCGCCAGCAGCTTGGGACAGGGGAGTTTCCACTTC. Translating it yields CASSLGQGSFHF.

The chain combines TRBV27 with TRBJ2-4; D possibly corresponds to TRBD1 (6 bases). CDR1 and CDR2 from the germline V gene are MNHEY and SMNVEV (reference sequence). The V and J ends lost 2 bases and 7 bases respectively, with 6 bases between them. There are 12 residues in the CDR3. The CDR3 protein is CASSLRGNIQYF. The DNA of the CDR3 is TGTGCCAGCAGTTTAAGGGGGAACATTCAGTACTTC.

The CDR3 sequence: CASSLGGILNTEAFF. CDR3 in DNA: TGTGCCAGCAGCTTAGGAGGGATCCTGAACACTGAAGCTTTCTTT. The V gene is TRBV7-2, the J gene TRBJ1-1; D unclear. This CDR3 spans 15 amino acids. The V end was cut by 1 base, the J end by 0 bases, with 9 bases between. Germline CDR1 reads SGHTA; CDR2 reads FQGNSA.

V gene TRBV7-3 combines with J gene TRBJ1-1, with unresolved D. Trimming took off 5 bases at V and 4 bases at J, with 14 bases between the two ends. This CDR3 is 14 amino acids long. CDR1 SGHTA and CDR2 FQGTGA come from the germline V gene. This CDR3 reads CASSPHGPITEAFF. The DNA of the CDR3 is TGTGCCAGCAGCCCCCATGGGCCAATCACTGAAGCTTTCTTT.

The chain is built from TRBV12-3 or TRBV12-4 and TRBJ2-5; 8 bases are shared with TRBD1. V trimming: 6 bases; J trimming: 4 bases; junction bases outside the gene matches: 4. The CDR3 totals 13 residues. The CDR3 DNA sequence: TGTGCCAGCAGCTCAGGGGGCAGAGAGACCCAGTACTTC. Translated, it gives CASSSGGRETQYF.

The gene calls are TRBV5-4 and TRBJ2-4; D may be TRBD1 (6 bases). Trimming removed 4 bases at V and 4 bases at J, with 15 bases between. The CDR3 consists of 15 residues. Germline loops: CDR1 SGHNT, CDR2 YYREEE (reference sequence). The CDR3 loop reads CASSLGTPNKNIQYF. CDR3 DNA: TGTGCCAGCAGCCTAGGGACACCTAATAAAAACATTCAGTACTTC.

The chain couples TRBV27 to TRBJ2-7, with a tentative D call TRBD2 (6 bases). This CDR3 contains 13 residues. Looked up from germline, CDR1 is MNHEY and CDR2 is SMNVEV (reference sequence). Trimming left V 5 bases short and J 1 base short, with 9 bases between. CDR3 protein: CASSASGSYEQYF. The CDR3 nucleotides are TGTGCCAGCAGTGCAAGCGGGTCCTACGAGCAGTACTTC.

The chain couples TRBV9 to TRBJ1-2; 10 bases line up with TRBD1. In germline, CDR1 is SGDLS, CDR2 YYNGEE. The CDR3 runs to 16 residues. V lost 4 bases and J lost 10; bases outside the gene matches: 16. In nucleotides, the CDR3 is TGTGCCAGCAGCCCAGCGGGACAGGGGCCTCTAGGTGCCTACACCTTC. Translation gives CASSPAGQGPLGAYTF. The variable domain in full, completed from reference TRBV9 and TRBJ1-2, reads DSGVTQTPKHLITATGQRVTLRCSPRSGDLSVYWYQQSLDQGLQFLIQYYNGEERAKGNILERFSAQQFPDLHSELNLSSLELGDSALYFCASSPAGQGPLGAYTFGSGTRLTVV.

J is TRBJ1-2 and V is TRBV4-1; D possibly corresponds to TRBD1 (5 bases). Per germline, CDR1 MGHRA and CDR2 YSYEKL. V was pared by 4 bases and J by 0 bases, with 12 bases between. CDR3 size: 15 residues. Here the CDR3 DNA reads TGCGCCAGCAGCCCCAGGGAAGGGGCTAACTATGGCTACACCTTC. The encoded protein is CASSPREGANYGYTF.

The chain has TRBV30 and TRBJ1-2, with D unresolved. This CDR3 spans 14 amino acids. CDR1 and CDR2 from the germline V gene are GTSNPN and SVGIG (reference sequence). Trimming removed 4 bases at V and 4 bases at J, with 16 bases between. The CDR3, as DNA: TGTGCCTGGAATAGGGAAGGCTTAGGCTATGGCTACACCTTC. This translates into CAWNREGLGYGYTF.

This clonotype has a handful of counts. The chain is built from TRBV2 and TRBJ2-5; tentatively, D is TRBD1 (5 bases). The length of the CDR3 is 13 residues. Trimming cost V 5 bases and J 2 bases, with 9 bases left between them. Germline V gene lookup returns CDR1 SNHLY and CDR2 FYNNEI. The CDR3 DNA reads TGTGCCAGCAGTCGGACACCTCAAGAGACCCAGTACTTC. The encoded protein is CASSRTPQETQYF.

V usage is TRBV2 and J usage is TRBJ1-2, with D uncertain. The length of the CDR3 is 14 residues. V lost 8 bases and J 5 bases, leaving 18 bases between the germline ends. Per the germline V gene, CDR1 is SNHLY and CDR2 is FYNNEI. Here the CDR3 DNA reads TGTGCCAGCGTTCGGACTACCCTAAAATATGGCTACACCTTC. Protein product: CASVRTTLKYGYTF.

This chain connects TRBV2 to TRBJ2-7; no firm D call. Between the trimmed V and J ends, which lost 4 bases and 4 bases, there was a span of 11 bases. The CDR3 covers 13 residues. Germline CDR1 is SNHLY and CDR2 is FYNNEI. The CDR3 loop reads CASSGWQPYEQYF. The CDR3 DNA reads as TGTGCCAGCAGTGGGTGGCAACCTTACGAGCAGTACTTC.

The chain uses TRBV7-8 and TRBJ1-4; 7 nucleotides line up with TRBD1. Trimming at V came to 0 bases and at J to 4 bases, leaving 2 bases not matched to a gene. The CDR3 has 15 residues. From germline, CDR1 is SGHVS and CDR2 FQNEAQ. CDR3 residues: CASSLATGLNEKLFF. The CDR3 DNA is TGTGCCAGCAGCTTAGCGACAGGGCTTAATGAAAAACTGTTTTTT.

V gene TRBV7-2 combines with J gene TRBJ2-3, with D hard to call. CDR3 length equals 14 residues. From germline, CDR1 is SGHTA and CDR2 FQGNSA. V lost 5 bases to trimming and J lost 2 bases, with 11 bases between them. The CDR3 loop reads CASSRAQDTDTQYF. CDR3 in DNA: TGTGCCAGCAGCCGGGCCCAGGACACAGATACGCAGTATTTT.

This clonotype came up once. The V call is TRBV14, the J call TRBJ2-7, with D perhaps matching TRBD1 (5 bases). Germline V gives CDR1 SGHDN, CDR2 FVKESK. CDR3 size: 16 residues. The germline V and J ends were trimmed by 4 bases and 1 base, with 17 bases remaining between them. CDR3 amino acids: CASSLLLTAGSYEQYF. In DNA, the CDR3 is TGTGCCAGCAGCCTCCTCCTAACCGCAGGGTCCTACGAGCAGTACTTC.

The rearrangement joins TRBV6-6 to TRBJ1-6, with 8 bases fitting TRBD1. The V segment lost 1 base and the J segment 7 bases; nucleotides outside the gene matches: 3. Germline V CDR1 and CDR2: MNHNY, SVGAGI (reference sequence). CDR3 length: 15 amino acids. For the CDR3, the DNA is TGTGCCAGCAGTTACTTCGGGACAGGCAATTCACCCCTCCACTTT. Residues: CASSYFGTGNSPLHF.

This chain links TRBV5-4 with TRBJ1-2, with a possible D match to TRBD1 (6 bases). Trimming left V 4 bases short and J 8 bases short, with 18 bases between. The CDR3 has 14 residues. Germline assignment: CDR1 SGHNT and CDR2 YYREEE (reference sequence). The CDR3: CASSRMGGQWGYTF. DNA of the CDR3: TGTGCCAGCAGCCGTATGGGGGGCCAGTGGGGCTACACCTTC.

V is TRBV2 and J is TRBJ2-2; D unclear. The CDR3 runs to 10 residues. Germline V gene data show CDR1 as SNHLY and CDR2 as FYNNEI. Trimming stripped 10 bases from V and 3 bases from J, with 3 bases between. This CDR3 is CATYTGELFF. CDR3 sequence (DNA): TGTGCCACCTACACCGGGGAGCTGTTTTTT.

This clonotype was observed a handful of times. V and J are TRBV2 and TRBJ1-2; TRBD1 aligns across 11 bases. Germline V gene data show CDR1 as SNHLY and CDR2 as FYNNEI. The trim removed 5 bases at V and 2 bases at J, leaving 4 bases unmatched. The CDR3 has 15 amino acids. CDR3 sequence: CASSFGQGANYGYTF. Here the CDR3 DNA reads TGTGCCAGCAGTTTCGGACAGGGGGCAAACTATGGCTACACCTTC.